This is a list of T cell receptor beta chains from one sample in a study of blood T cell repertoires in COVID-19. TCRdb keeps only in-frame clones here, not all; method: immunoSEQ multiplex PCR. The profile shows almost 500,000 clones, 88% of them singletons. The sample comprised PBMCs or T cells enriched from blood (not recorded which). These receptors came from a woman in her sixties or seventies who had recovered from COVID-19. The CDR3 runs from the conserved cysteine through the conserved F or W. D genes are given only for firm matches. Part of the rows lack a size; the others show once, few, many or a class for expanded clones.

J,D,size,V,DNA,CDR3
TRBJ2-7,TRBD2,.,TRBV11-2,TGTGCCAGCAGCTTAGGTGGGACGGGAGGGACCTACGAGCAGTACTTC,CASSLGGTGGTYEQYF
TRBJ2-3,TRBD2,.,TRBV11-2,TGTGCCAGCAGCTTAAGGGGACTAGCGGGGAGGTCAGATACGCAGTATTTT,CASSLRGLAGRSDTQYF
TRBJ1-6,.,.,TRBV9,TGTGCCAGCAGCGTAGCATCCAACGTTTTGGGGAGTTCACCCCTCCACTTT,CASSVASNVLGSSPLHF
TRBJ2-5,.,.,TRBV10-3,TGTGCCATCAGTCCCGGCAGGCAGTCACAAGAGACCCAGTACTTC,CAISPGRQSQETQYF
TRBJ1-1,.,.,TRBV18,TGTGCCAGCTCACCCATATCTCCAAAGGGGACTGAAGCTTTCTTT,CASSPISPKGTEAFF
TRBJ2-1,.,.,TRBV29-1,TGCAGCGTTGGTGGGACACTCTACAATGAGCAGTTCTTC,CSVGGTLYNEQFF
TRBJ2-1,TRBD2,.,TRBV19,TGTGCCAGTAGTATCGCTTCTAGCGGGGCTTACAATGAGCAGTTCTTC,CASSIASSGAYNEQFF
TRBJ2-5,.,.,TRBV19,TGTGCCAGTAGTATAAGTGGACAAAAACCTCAAGAGACCCAGTACTTC,CASSISGQKPQETQYF
TRBJ1-1,TRBD1,.,TRBV6-5,TGTGCCAGCAGAACACAGGGGACCGACGAGGCTTTCTTT,CASRTQGTDEAFF
TRBJ1-1,.,.,TRBV6-5,TGTGCCAGCAGTTTCCAGGACAGCTCGAACACTGAAGCTTTCTTT,CASSFQDSSNTEAFF
TRBJ1-3,TRBD1,.,TRBV18,TGTGCCAGCTCACCGGACAGGGTATCTGGAAACACCATATATTTT,CASSPDRVSGNTIYF
TRBJ2-6,.,.,TRBV10-2,TGCGCCAGCAGTGCCGCCGGGGTGGTGTCCAACGTCCTGACTTTC,CASSAAGVVSNVLTF
TRBJ1-1,TRBD1,.,TRBV5-1,TGCGCCAGCAGCCCGGGGGACAGTTTGAACACTGAAGCTTTCTTT,CASSPGDSLNTEAFF
TRBJ1-2,TRBD1,once,TRBV6-4,TGTGCCAGCAGTGTCGGACAGGGCAATCTTGGCTACACCTTC,CASSVGQGNLGYTF
TRBJ2-7,.,once,TRBV20-1,TGCAGTGCTCCGGACAACTACGAGCAGTACTTC,CSAPDNYEQYF
TRBJ2-2,TRBD1,.,TRBV29-1,TGCAGCGTCGACAGGGAGAACACCGGGGAGCTGTTTTTT,CSVDRENTGELFF
TRBJ2-1,TRBD1,.,TRBV19,TGTGCCAGTGCTACAGGGGCGGCCTACAATGAGCAGTTCTTC,CASATGAAYNEQFF
TRBJ1-2,TRBD1,.,TRBV6-5,TGTGCCAGCAGTTGGGCGGGACAGGGGAATAGCTACACCTTC,CASSWAGQGNSYTF
TRBJ2-2,TRBD1,.,TRBV24-1,TGTGCCACCAGTGACCCCGGGACAGGAGACACCGGGGAGCTGTTTTTT,CATSDPGTGDTGELFF
TRBJ1-6,TRBD1,.,TRBV27,TGTGCCAGCAGTTTTTTACAGGGGGCATCACCCCTCCACTTT,CASSFLQGASPLHF
TRBJ1-6,TRBD1,.,TRBV4-1,TGCGCCAGCAGCCAGAGTCGGGGACAGGGTAATTCACCCCTCCACTTT,CASSQSRGQGNSPLHF
TRBJ1-5,.,.,TRBV5-4,TGTGCCAGCAGCTTGGGGGGGAGGGAGCAGCCCCAGCATTTT,CASSLGGREQPQHF
TRBJ1-4,.,.,TRBV2,TGTGCCAGCATCTTGAGGGAAACTAATGAAAAACTGTTTTTT,CASILRETNEKLFF
TRBJ2-4,.,.,TRBV2,TGTGCCAGCAGTTCCGGGGGTGGCAAAAACATTCAGTACTTC,CASSSGGGKNIQYF
TRBJ2-3,.,.,TRBV29-1,TGCAGCACACTACCGCGGGGAACAGATACGCAGTATTTT,CSTLPRGTDTQYF
TRBJ1-1,.,.,TRBV6-6,TGTGCCAGCAGTTACCCCGGGACACAGAACACTGAAGCTTTCTTT,CASSYPGTQNTEAFF
TRBJ2-5,.,.,TRBV2,TGTGCCAGCCTCAGGGAGACCCAGTACTTC,CASLRETQYF